This TCR beta chain was profiled in a study of T cell repertoires in cytomegalovirus infection. Study summary: Matching HLA type, along with CMV infection, was indicated by public TCR beta signatures. The study, taken as a whole, reports: Frequencies of public TCR beta families were cumulated, and this identified carriers of CMV plus the relevant HLA. Predominance within the ex vivo response was attributable to HLA-C-restricted CMV-specific TCR beta clonotypes.

The CDR3 contains 16 residues. The V and J ends lost 2 bases and 1 base, in that order; junction bases with no gene match: 4. The germline CDR1 and CDR2 sequences are SGHDN and FVKESK. In the case of this clonotype: Antigen unknown.

In TCRdb, the reads were re-called with MiXCR into one record per CDR3 protein. The top ten hold about a third of the sample, which has under 150,000 distinct CDR3 sequences, 20% to 30% seen once. The receptor was isolated from a human donor in good health (CMV status not recorded). Some clones in this sample may be carry-over from other donors' samples. The sequenced sample consisted of PBMCs, sequenced either directly or after in vitro stimulation (not recorded which). The chain carries TRBV14 and TRBJ2-3; TRBD2 matches 9 bases. The CDR3 bases are TGTGCCAGCAGCCAAATCCTAGCGGGGCGCACAGATACGCAGTATTTT. Amino acids: CASSQILAGRTDTQYF.